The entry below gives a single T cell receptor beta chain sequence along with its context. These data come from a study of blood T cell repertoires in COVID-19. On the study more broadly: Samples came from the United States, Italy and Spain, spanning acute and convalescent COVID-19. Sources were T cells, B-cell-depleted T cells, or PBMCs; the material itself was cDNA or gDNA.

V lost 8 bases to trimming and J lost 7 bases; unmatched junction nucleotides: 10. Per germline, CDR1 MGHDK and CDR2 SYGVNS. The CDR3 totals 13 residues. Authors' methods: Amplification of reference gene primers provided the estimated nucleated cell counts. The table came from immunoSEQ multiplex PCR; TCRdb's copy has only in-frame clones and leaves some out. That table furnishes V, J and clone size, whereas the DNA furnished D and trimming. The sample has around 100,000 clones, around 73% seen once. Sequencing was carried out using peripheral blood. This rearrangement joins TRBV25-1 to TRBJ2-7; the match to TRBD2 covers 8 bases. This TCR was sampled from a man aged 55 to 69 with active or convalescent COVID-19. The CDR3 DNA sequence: TGTGCCAGCGTCGAAGCGGGAGCGGGGGAGCAGTACTTC. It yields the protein CASVEAGAGEQYF.